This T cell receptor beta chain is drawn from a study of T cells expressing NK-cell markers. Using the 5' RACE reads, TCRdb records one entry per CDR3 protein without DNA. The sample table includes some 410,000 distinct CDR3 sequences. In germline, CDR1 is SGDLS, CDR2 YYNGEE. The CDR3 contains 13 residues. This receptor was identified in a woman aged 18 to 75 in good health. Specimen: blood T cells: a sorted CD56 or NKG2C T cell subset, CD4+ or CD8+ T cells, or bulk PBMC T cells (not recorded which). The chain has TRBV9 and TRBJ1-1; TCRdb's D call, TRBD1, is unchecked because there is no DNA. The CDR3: CASSAQGGVEAFF.